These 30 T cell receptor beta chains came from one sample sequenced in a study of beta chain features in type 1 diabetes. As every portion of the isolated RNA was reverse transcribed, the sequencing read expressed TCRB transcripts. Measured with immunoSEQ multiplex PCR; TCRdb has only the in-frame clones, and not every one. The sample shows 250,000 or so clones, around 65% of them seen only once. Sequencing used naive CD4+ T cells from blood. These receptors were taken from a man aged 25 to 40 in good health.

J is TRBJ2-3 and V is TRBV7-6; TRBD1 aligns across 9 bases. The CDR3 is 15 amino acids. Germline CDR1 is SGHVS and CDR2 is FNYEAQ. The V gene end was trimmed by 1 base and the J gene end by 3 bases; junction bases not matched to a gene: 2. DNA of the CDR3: TGTGCCAGCAGCTTAGGGGACAGGGAGACAGATACGCAGTATTTT. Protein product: CASSLGDRETDTQYF.

CDR3 coding DNA: TGCGCCAGCAGCCCCGTGGTCAGTCAGCAAGAGACCCAGTACTTC. It yields the protein CASSPVVSQQETQYF. The chain is built from TRBV5-1 and TRBJ2-5, with D unclear. The germline gives CDR1 SGHRS, CDR2 YFSETQ. V was cut by 4 bases and J by 2 bases, with 15 bases left in between. This CDR3 is 15 amino acids long.

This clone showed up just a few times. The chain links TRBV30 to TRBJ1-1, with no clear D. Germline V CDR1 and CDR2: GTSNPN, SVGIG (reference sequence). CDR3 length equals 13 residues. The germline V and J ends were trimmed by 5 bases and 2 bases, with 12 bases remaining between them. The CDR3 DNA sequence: TGTGCCTGGGCTAAGTCGACTAACACTGAAGCTTTCTTT. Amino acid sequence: CAWAKSTNTEAFF.

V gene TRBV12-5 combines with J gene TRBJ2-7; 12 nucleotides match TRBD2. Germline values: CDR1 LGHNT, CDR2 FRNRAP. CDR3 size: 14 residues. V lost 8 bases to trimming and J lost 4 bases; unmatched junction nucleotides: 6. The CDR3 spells CASSLAGGLYEQYF. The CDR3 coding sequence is TGTGCTAGTTCACTAGCGGGGGGATTGTACGAGCAGTACTTC.

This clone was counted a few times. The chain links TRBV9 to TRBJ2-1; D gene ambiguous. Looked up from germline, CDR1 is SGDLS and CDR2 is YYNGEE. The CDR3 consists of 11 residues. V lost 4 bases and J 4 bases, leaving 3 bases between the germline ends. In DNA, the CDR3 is TGTGCCAGCAGCATATACAATGAGCAGTTCTTC. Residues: CASSIYNEQFF.

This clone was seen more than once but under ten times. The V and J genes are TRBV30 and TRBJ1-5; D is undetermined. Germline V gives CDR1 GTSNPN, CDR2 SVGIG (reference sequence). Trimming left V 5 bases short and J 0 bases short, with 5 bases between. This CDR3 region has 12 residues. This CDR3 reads CAWGYSNQPQHF. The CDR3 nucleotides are TGTGCCTGGGGGTATAGCAATCAGCCCCAGCATTTT. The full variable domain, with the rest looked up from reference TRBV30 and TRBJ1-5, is SQTIHQWPATLVQPVGSPLSLECTVEGTSNPNLYWYRQAAGRGLQLLFYSVGIGQISSEVPQNLSASRPQDRQFILSSKKLLLSDSGFYLCAWGYSNQPQHFGDGTRLSIL.

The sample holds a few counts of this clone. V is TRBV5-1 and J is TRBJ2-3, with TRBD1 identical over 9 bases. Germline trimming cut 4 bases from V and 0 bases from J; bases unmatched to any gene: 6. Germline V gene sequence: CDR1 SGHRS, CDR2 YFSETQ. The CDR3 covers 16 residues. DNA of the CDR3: TGCGCCAGCAGCGCCGACAGGGGGTTCAGCACAGATACGCAGTATTTT. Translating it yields CASSADRGFSTDTQYF.

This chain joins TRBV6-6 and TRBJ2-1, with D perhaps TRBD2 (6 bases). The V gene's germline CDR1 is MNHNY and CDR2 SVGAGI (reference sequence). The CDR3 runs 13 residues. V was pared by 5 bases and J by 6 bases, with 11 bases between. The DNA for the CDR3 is TGTGCCAGCAGTCCCACGGGGGTCAATGAGCAGTTCTTC. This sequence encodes CASSPTGVNEQFF.

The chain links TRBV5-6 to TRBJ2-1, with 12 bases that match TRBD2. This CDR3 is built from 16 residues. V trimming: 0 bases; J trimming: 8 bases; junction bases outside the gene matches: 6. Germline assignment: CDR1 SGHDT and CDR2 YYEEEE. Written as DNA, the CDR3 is TGTGCCAGCAGCTTGGGTTCGACTAGCGGGAGCGATGAGCAGTTCTTC. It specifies CASSLGSTSGSDEQFF.

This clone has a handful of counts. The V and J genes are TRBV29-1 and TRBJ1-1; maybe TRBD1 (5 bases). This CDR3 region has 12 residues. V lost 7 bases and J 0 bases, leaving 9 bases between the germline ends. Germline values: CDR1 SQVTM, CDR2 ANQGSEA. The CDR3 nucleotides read TGCAGCGGTCGACAGCTGAACACTGAAGCTTTCTTT. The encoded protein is CSGRQLNTEAFF. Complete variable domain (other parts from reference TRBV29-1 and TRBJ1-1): SAVISQKPSRDICQRGTSLTIQCQVDSQVTMMFWYRQQPGQSLTLIATANQGSEATYESGFVIDKFPISRPNLTFSTLTVSNMSPEDSSIYLCSGRQLNTEAFFGQGTRLTVV.

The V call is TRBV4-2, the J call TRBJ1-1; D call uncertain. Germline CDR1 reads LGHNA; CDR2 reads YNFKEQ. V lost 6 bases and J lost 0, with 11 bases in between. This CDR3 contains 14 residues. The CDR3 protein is CASSRGRMNTEAFF. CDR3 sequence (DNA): TGTGCCAGCAGTCGCGGACGGATGAACACTGAAGCTTTCTTT.

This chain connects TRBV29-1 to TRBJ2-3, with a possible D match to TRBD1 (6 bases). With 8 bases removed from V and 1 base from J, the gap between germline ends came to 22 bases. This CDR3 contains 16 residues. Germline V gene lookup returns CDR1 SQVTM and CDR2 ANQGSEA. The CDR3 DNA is TGCAGCATCAAACTGAGGTTGGGGGCCCGCACAGATACGCAGTATTTT. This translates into CSIKLRLGARTDTQYF.

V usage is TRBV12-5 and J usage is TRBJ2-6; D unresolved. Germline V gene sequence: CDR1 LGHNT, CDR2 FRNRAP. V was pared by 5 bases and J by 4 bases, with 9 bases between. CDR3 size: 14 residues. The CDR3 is CASGPVVGANVLTF. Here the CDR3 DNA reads TGTGCTAGTGGTCCCGTCGTAGGGGCCAACGTCCTGACTTTC.

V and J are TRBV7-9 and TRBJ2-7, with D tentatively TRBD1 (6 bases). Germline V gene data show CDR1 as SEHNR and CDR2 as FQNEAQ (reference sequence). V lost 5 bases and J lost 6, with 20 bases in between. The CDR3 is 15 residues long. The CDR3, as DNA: TGTGCCAGCAGCCCCCGGGGCACGACAGGCGGCGAGCAGTACTTC. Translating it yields CASSPRGTTGGEQYF.

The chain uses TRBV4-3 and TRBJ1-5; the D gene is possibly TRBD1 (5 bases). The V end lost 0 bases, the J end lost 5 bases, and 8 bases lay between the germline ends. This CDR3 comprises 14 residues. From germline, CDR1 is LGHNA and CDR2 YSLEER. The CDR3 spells CASSQDIRDQPQHF. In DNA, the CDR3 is TGCGCCAGCAGCCAAGATATCAGGGATCAGCCCCAGCATTTT.

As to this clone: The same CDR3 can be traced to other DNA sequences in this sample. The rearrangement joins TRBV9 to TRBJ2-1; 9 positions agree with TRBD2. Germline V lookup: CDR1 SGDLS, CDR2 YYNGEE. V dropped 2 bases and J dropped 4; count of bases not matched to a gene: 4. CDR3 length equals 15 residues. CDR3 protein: CASSVMAGGYNEQFF. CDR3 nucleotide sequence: TGTGCCAGCAGCGTTATGGCGGGAGGGTACAATGAGCAGTTCTTC.

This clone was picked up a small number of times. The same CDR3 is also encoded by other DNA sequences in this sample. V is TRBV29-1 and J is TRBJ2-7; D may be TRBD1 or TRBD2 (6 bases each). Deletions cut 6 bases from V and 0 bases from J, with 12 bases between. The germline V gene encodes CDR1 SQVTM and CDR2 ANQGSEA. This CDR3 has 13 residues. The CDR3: CSVGGRSSYEQYF. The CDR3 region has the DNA TGCAGCGTGGGGGGCAGGTCCTCCTACGAGCAGTACTTC.

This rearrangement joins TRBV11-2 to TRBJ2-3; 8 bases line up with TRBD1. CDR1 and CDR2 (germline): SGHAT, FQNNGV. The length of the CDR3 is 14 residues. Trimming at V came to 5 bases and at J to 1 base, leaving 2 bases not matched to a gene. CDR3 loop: CASSQDRGTDTQYF. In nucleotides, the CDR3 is TGTGCCAGCAGCCAGGACAGGGGCACAGATACGCAGTATTTT.

The CDR3 DNA is TGTGCCAGCAGTACGTACAGGGAATCTGAAGCTTTCTTT. It codes for CASSTYRESEAFF. The chain uses TRBV6-5 and TRBJ1-1, with D tentatively TRBD1 (6 bases). Trimming left V 5 bases short and J 6 bases short, with 13 bases between. This CDR3 has 13 residues. The germline V gene encodes CDR1 MNHEY and CDR2 SVGAGI.

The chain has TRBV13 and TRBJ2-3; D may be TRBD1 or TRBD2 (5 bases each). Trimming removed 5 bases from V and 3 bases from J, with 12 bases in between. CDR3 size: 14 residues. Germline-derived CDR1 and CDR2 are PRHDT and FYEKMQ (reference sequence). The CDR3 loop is CASSLGTATDTQYF. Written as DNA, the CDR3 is TGTGCCAGCAGCCTTGGGACGGCTACAGATACGCAGTATTTT.

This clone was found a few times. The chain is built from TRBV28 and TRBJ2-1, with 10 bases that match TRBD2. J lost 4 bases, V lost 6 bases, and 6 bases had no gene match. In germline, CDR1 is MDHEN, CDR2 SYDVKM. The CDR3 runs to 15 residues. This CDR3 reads CASSLTSGNYNEQFF. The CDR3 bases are TGTGCCAGCAGCCTTACTAGCGGGAATTACAATGAGCAGTTCTTC.

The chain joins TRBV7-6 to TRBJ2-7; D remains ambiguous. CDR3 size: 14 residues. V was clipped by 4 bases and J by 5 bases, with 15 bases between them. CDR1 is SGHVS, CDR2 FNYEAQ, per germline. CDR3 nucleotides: TGTGCCAGCAGCTCTCTTGGCACAGCCAACGAGCAGTACTTC. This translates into CASSSLGTANEQYF.

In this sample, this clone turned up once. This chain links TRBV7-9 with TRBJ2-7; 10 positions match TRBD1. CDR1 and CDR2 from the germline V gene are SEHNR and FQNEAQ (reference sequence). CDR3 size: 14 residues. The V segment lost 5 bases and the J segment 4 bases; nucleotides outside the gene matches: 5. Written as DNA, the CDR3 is TGTGCCAGCAGCCGGGACAGGGGAAGATACGAGCAGTACTTC. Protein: CASSRDRGRYEQYF.

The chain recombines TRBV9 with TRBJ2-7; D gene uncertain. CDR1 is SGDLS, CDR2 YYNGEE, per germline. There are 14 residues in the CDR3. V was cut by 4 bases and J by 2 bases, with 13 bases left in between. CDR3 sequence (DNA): TGTGCCAGCAGCATAAGCCCGCGTACCTACGAGCAGTACTTC. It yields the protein CASSISPRTYEQYF.

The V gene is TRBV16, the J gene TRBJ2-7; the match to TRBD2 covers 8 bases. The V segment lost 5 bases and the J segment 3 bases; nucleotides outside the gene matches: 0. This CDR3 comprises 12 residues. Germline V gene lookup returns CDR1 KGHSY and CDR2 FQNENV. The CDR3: CASSGTSYEQYF. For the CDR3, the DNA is TGTGCCAGCAGCGGGACTAGCTACGAGCAGTACTTC.

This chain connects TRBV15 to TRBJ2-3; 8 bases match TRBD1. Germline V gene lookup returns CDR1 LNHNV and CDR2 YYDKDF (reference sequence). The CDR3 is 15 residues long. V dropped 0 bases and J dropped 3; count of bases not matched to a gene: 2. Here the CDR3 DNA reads TGTGCCACCAGCAGAGACAGGGGGCGAACAGATACGCAGTATTTT. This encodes CATSRDRGRTDTQYF.

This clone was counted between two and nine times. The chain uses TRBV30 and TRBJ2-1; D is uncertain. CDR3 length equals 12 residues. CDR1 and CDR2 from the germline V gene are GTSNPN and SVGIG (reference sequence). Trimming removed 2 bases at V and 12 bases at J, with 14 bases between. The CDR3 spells CAWSKLRSGQFF. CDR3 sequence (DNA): TGTGCCTGGAGTAAACTGAGATCCGGGCAGTTCTTC.

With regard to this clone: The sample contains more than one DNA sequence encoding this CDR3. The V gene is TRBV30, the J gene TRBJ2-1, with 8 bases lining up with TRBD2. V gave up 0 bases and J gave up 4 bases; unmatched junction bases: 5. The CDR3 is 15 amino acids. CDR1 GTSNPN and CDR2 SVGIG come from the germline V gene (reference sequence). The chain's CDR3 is CAWSVRRGGYNEQFF. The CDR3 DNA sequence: TGTGCCTGGAGTGTACGCCGCGGGGGGTACAATGAGCAGTTCTTC.

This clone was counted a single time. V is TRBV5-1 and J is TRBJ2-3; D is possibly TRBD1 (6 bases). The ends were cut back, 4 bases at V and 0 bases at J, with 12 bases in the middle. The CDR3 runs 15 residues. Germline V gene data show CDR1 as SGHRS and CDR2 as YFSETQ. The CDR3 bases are TGCGCCAGCAGCAGAGGGGGTGCCAGCACAGATACGCAGTATTTT. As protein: CASSRGGASTDTQYF.

CDR3 DNA sequence: TGCGCCAGCAGCTCCTACAGGGGCCAGGACACCGGGGAGCTGTTTTTT. Residues: CASSSYRGQDTGELFF. V usage is TRBV4-1 and J usage is TRBJ2-2; TRBD1 agrees at 7 bases. The germline CDR1 and CDR2 sequences are MGHRA and YSYEKL. The CDR3 length is 16 residues. Germline trimming cut 5 bases from V and 3 bases from J; bases unmatched to any gene: 9.